These T cell receptor beta chains were read from a single sample in a study of radiation and T cells in renal cell carcinoma. The assay was immunoSEQ multiplex PCR, and TCRdb's table has in-frame clones only and misses some. The table shows over 12,000 clones, with less than 65% occurring only once. The material was tumor tissue, obtained from a patient whose treatment was nephrectomy without radiotherapy. These receptor sequences come from a man in his sixties with renal cell carcinoma. Each CDR3 is given with its conserved first and last residue. Fields, in order: J gene, clone size, V gene, D gene, CDR3 protein, CDR3 DNA. A D gene is named only where the DNA matches it firmly. Not all rows give a size; the values are once, few, many and, for expanded clones, a class.

TRBJ2-1 | . | TRBV30 | TRBD2 | CAWSVVAGGYNEQFF | TGTGCCTGGAGTGTAGTGGCGGGGGGCTACAATGAGCAGTTCTTC
TRBJ2-7 | few | TRBV28 | . | CAIQGPGGQPPYEQYF | TGTGCCATCCAAGGCCCGGGCGGCCAGCCCCCCTACGAGCAGTACTTC
TRBJ2-3 | . | TRBV6-1 | TRBD2 | CASSPGTKGTDTQYF | TGTGCCAGCAGCCCTGGGACTAAGGGCACAGATACGCAGTATTTT
TRBJ1-3 | . | TRBV5-1 | TRBD1 | CASSPMQGATGNTIYF | TGCGCCAGCAGCCCTATGCAGGGGGCAACTGGAAACACCATATATTTT
TRBJ2-5 | . | TRBV6-5 | . | CASSAQTGPGETQYF | TGTGCCAGCAGTGCCCAGACAGGCCCAGGAGAGACCCAGTACTTC
TRBJ2-2 | . | TRBV5-4 | . | CASSSGSGELFF | TGTGCCAGCAGCTCTGGAAGCGGGGAGCTGTTTTTT
TRBJ2-2 | . | TRBV29-1 | TRBD2 | CSVVASGRAENGELFF | TGCAGCGTTGTCGCTAGCGGGAGGGCCGAAAACGGGGAGCTGTTTTTT
TRBJ2-7 | once | TRBV9 | TRBD2 | CASSVAASGLIYEQYF | TGTGCCAGCAGCGTAGCGGCTAGCGGCCTCATCTACGAGCAGTACTTC
TRBJ2-2 | . | TRBV2 | . | CASGKIGEGSGELFF | TGTGCCAGCGGTAAAATAGGAGAAGGGTCCGGGGAGCTGTTTTTT
TRBJ2-7 | . | TRBV14 | . | CASSPSEWGEQYF | TGTGCCAGCAGCCCAAGCGAATGGGGCGAGCAGTACTTC
TRBJ2-1 | . | TRBV2 | . | CASLRVNEQFF | TGTGCCAGCCTTCGGGTCAATGAGCAGTTCTTC
TRBJ2-7 | few | TRBV7-6 | TRBD1 | CASSRYRDSSYEQYF | TGTGCCAGCAGCCGCTATAGGGACAGCTCCTACGAGCAGTACTTC
TRBJ1-1 | few | TRBV7-2 | . | CASSFGDWGLGTEAFF | TGTGCCAGCAGCTTTGGGGACTGGGGGCTGGGCACTGAAGCTTTCTTT
TRBJ1-2 | few | TRBV6-5 | TRBD1 | CASSAGGIPYGYTF | TGTGCCAGCAGCGCAGGGGGTATTCCCTATGGCTACACCTTC
TRBJ2-5 | once | TRBV6-5 | TRBD2 | CASSYSSSGEETQYF | TGTGCCAGCAGTTACTCTTCTAGCGGGGAAGAGACCCAGTACTTC
TRBJ1-1 | . | TRBV6-4 | . | CASRGFGRMNTEAFF | TGTGCCAGCAGGGGTTTCGGACGGATGAACACTGAAGCTTTCTTT
TRBJ2-1 | . | TRBV6-4 | TRBD2 | CASSKAGEPYNEQFF | TGTGCCAGCAGTAAGGCGGGGGAGCCTTACAATGAGCAGTTCTTC
TRBJ2-7 | few | TRBV21-1 | . | CASSKGQRNYEQYF | TGTGCCAGCAGCAAAGGACAGCGTAACTACGAGCAGTACTTC
TRBJ2-4 | . | TRBV7-6 | TRBD2 | CASSLNPSGENIQYF | TGTGCCAGCAGCTTAAACCCTAGCGGGGAAAACATTCAGTACTTC
TRBJ2-1 | . | TRBV7-3 | TRBD2 | CASRPGTSSYNEQFF | TGTGCCAGCAGACCCGGGACTAGCTCCTACAATGAGCAGTTCTTC
TRBJ1-1 | few | TRBV6-5 | . | CASSYFSGLLGGEAFF | TGTGCCAGCAGTTACTTTTCGGGACTCTTAGGGGGTGAAGCTTTCTTT
TRBJ2-1 | . | TRBV25-1 | TRBD2 | CASSLSGSSYNEQFF | TGTGCCAGCAGTCTTAGCGGGAGCTCCTACAATGAGCAGTTCTTC
TRBJ2-1 | . | TRBV25-1 | . | CASSEYPGEGEQFF | TGTGCCAGCAGTGAATATCCGGGGGAAGGTGAGCAGTTCTTC
TRBJ2-7 | once | TRBV18 | . | CASSPAVTYEQYF | TGTGCCAGCTCCCCGGCAGTCACCTACGAGCAGTACTTC
TRBJ1-5 | . | TRBV15 | TRBD1 | CATSSHRRGQGPYSNQPQHF | TGTGCCACCAGCAGCCATCGGCGGGGACAGGGGCCTTATAGCAATCAGCCCCAGCATTTT
TRBJ1-1 | medium-sized | TRBV29-1 | . | CSVLDRQAFF | TGCAGCGTTCTGGACAGACAAGCTTTCTTT
TRBJ1-1 | . | TRBV2 | . | CASSLPQNTEAFF | TGTGCCAGCAGTCTCCCCCAGAACACTGAAGCTTTCTTT
TRBJ1-3 | . | TRBV28 | . | CASSFMGMSSGNTIYF | TGTGCCAGCAGTTTTATGGGCATGAGCTCTGGAAACACCATATATTTT
TRBJ2-2 | . | TRBV6-1 | TRBD1 | CASRSGTGDTGELFF | TGTGCCAGCAGGTCCGGGACAGGGGACACCGGGGAGCTGTTTTTT
TRBJ1-1 | few | TRBV7-8 | . | CASSLVWAGKSRSTEAFF | TGTGCCAGCAGCTTAGTATGGGCAGGGAAATCACGGAGCACTGAAGCTTTCTTT
TRBJ2-7 | few | TRBV11-2 | . | CASSLGAGSYEQYF | TGTGCCAGCAGCTTAGGGGCGGGCTCCTACGAGCAGTACTTC
TRBJ1-1 | medium-sized | TRBV14 | . | CASSLVGGSRAFF | TGTGCCAGCAGCCTCGTGGGAGGGAGTCGGGCTTTCTTT
TRBJ2-1 | few | TRBV7-2 | . | CASSLVRDNEQFF | TGTGCCAGCAGCCTGGTTCGCGACAATGAGCAGTTCTTC
TRBJ1-1 | few | TRBV7-2 | . | CASSLWRNTEAFF | TGTGCCAGCAGCTTATGGCGGAACACTGAAGCTTTCTTT
TRBJ1-1 | once | TRBV19 | TRBD1 | CASRPRQGRGTEAFF | TGTGCCAGTCGACCACGACAGGGGAGGGGCACTGAAGCTTTCTTT
TRBJ1-3 | . | TRBV27 | TRBD1 | CASSSTGGGNTIYF | TGTGCCAGCAGTTCGACAGGGGGTGGAAACACCATATATTTT
TRBJ2-7 | . | TRBV27 | . | CASSTRLERDEQYF | TGTGCCAGCAGTACCCGACTAGAAAGGGACGAGCAGTACTTC